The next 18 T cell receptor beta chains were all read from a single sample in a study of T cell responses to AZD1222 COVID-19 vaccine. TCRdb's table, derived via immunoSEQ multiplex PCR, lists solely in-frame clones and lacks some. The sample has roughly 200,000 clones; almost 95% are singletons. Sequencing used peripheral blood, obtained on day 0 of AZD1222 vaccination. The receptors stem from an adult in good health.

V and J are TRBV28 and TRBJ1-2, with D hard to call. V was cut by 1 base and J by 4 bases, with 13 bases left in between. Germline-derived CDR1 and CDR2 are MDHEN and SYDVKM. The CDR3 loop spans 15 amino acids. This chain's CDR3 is CASSLYGPPSYGYTF. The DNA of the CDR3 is TGTGCCAGCAGTTTATATGGCCCGCCGAGCTATGGCTACACCTTC.

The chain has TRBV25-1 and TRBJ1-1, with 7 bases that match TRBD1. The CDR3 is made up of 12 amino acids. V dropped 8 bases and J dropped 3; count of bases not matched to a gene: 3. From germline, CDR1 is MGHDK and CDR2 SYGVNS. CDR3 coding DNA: TGTGCCAGCTCGGACAGGTACACTGAAGCTTTCTTT. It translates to CASSDRYTEAFF. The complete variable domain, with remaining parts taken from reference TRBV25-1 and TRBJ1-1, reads EADIYQTPRYLVIGTGKKITLECSQTMGHDKMYWYQQDPGMELHLIHYSYGVNSTEKGDLSSESTVSRIRTEHFPLTLESARPSHTSQYLCASSDRYTEAFFGQGTRLTVV.

CDR3 loop: CASRPGRSTEAFF. In nucleotides, the CDR3 is TGTGCCAGCAGGCCGGGACGCAGCACTGAAGCTTTCTTT. The genes are TRBV6-5 and TRBJ1-1, with D perhaps TRBD1 (5 bases). CDR3 size: 13 residues. CDR1 MNHEY and CDR2 SVGAGI come from the germline V gene. The V and J ends lost 6 bases and 4 bases respectively, with 12 bases between them.

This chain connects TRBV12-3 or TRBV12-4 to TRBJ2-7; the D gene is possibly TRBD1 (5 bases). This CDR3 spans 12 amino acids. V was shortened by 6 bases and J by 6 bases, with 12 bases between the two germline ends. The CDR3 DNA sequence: TGTGCCAGCAGACTGGACACCCGCGAGCAGTACTTC. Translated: CASRLDTREQYF.

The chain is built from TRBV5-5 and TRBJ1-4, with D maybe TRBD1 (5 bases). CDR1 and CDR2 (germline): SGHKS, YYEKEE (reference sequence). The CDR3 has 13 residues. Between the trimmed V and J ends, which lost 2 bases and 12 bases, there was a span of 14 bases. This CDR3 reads CASSFWGLQELFF. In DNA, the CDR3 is TGTGCCAGCAGCTTCTGGGGCCTCCAGGAACTGTTTTTT.

CDR3 DNA sequence: TGTGCCAGCACCCTCAGAGCGGGGGGAACTAACTATGGCTACACCTTC. This gives the protein CASTLRAGGTNYGYTF. The rearrangement joins TRBV7-2 to TRBJ1-2; tentatively, D is TRBD1 (5 bases). The CDR3 extends over 16 amino acids. V was pared by 7 bases and J by 0 bases, with 18 bases between. Germline-derived CDR1 and CDR2 are SGHTA and FQGNSA. Full variable domain (missing parts from reference TRBV7-2 and TRBJ1-2): GAGVSQSPSNKVTEKGKDVELRCDPISGHTALYWYRQSLGQGLEFLIYFQGNSAPDKSGLPSDRFSAERTGGSVSTLTIQRTQQEDSAVYLCASTLRAGGTNYGYTFGSGTRLTVV.

The CDR3: CASSLRTGVAEKLFF. The CDR3 DNA reads TGTGCCAGCTCACTTCGGACAGGGGTGGCTGAAAAACTGTTTTTT. This rearrangement joins TRBV18 to TRBJ1-4; 9 bases are shared with TRBD1. Germline trimming cut 4 bases from V and 7 bases from J; bases unmatched to any gene: 7. Germline V gene sequence: CDR1 KGHSH, CDR2 LQKENI. The CDR3 spans 15 residues.

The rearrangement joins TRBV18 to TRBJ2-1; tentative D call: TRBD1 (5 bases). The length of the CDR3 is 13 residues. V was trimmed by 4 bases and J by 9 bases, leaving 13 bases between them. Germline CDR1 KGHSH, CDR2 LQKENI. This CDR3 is CASSQVGAGEQFF. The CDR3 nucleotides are TGTGCCAGCTCACAGGTAGGGGCCGGTGAGCAGTTCTTC.

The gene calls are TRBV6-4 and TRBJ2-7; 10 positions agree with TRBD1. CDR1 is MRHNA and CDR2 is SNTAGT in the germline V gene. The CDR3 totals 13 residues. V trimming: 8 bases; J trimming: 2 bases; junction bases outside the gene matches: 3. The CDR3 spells CASGGQGPYEQYF. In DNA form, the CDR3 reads TGTGCCAGCGGGGGACAGGGGCCCTACGAGCAGTACTTC.

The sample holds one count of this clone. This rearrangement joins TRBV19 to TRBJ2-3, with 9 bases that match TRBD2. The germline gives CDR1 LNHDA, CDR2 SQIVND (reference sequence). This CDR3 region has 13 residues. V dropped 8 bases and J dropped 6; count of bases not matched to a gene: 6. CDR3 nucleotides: TGTGCCAGTCGGGCGGGGGGGGCGGATACGCAGTATTTT. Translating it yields CASRAGGADTQYF.

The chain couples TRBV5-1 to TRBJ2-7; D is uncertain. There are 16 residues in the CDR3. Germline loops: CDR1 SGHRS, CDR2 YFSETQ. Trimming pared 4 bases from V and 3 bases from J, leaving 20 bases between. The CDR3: CASSLGHGPLDYEQYF. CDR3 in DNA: TGCGCCAGCAGCCTTGGCCACGGGCCGCTCGACTACGAGCAGTACTTC.

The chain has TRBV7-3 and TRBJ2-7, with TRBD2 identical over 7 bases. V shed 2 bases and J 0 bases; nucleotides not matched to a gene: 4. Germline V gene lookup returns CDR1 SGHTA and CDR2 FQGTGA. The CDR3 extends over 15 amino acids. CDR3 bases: TGTGCCAGCAGCTTAGGGGGAGGGAGCTCCTACGAGCAGTACTTC. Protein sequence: CASSLGGGSSYEQYF.

The CDR3 is CASSRARLEKLFF. CDR3 coding DNA: TGTGCCAGTAGTAGGGCCCGACTCGAAAAACTGTTTTTT. The chain is built from TRBV19 and TRBJ1-4, with unresolved D. Looked up from germline, CDR1 is LNHDA and CDR2 is SQIVND (reference sequence). The CDR3 length is 13 residues. With 4 bases removed from V and 8 bases from J, the gap between germline ends came to 11 bases.

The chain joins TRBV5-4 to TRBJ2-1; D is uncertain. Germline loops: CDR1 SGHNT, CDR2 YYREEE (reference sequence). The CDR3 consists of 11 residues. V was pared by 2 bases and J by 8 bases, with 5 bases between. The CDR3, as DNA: TGTGCCAGCAGCTTATCCGATGAGCAGTTCTTC. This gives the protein CASSLSDEQFF.

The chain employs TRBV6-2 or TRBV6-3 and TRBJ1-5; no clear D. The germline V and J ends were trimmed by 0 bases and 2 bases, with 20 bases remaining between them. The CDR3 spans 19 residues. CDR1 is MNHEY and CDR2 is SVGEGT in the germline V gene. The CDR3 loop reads CASSYSRPGDGRGNQPQHF. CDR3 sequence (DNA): TGTGCCAGCAGTTACTCGAGACCCGGGGATGGAAGGGGCAATCAGCCCCAGCATTTT.

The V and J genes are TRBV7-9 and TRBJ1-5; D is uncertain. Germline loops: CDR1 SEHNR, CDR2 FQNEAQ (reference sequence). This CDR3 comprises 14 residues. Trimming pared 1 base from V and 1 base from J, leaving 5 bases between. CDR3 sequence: CASSLERSNQPQHF. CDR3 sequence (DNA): TGTGCCAGCAGCTTAGAACGCAGCAATCAGCCCCAGCATTTT.

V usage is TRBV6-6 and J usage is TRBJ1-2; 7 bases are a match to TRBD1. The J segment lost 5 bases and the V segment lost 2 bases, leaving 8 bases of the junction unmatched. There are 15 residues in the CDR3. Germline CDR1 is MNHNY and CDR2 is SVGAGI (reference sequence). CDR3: CASSYSDGQEYGYTF. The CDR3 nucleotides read TGTGCCAGCAGTTACAGCGACGGACAGGAGTATGGCTACACCTTC.

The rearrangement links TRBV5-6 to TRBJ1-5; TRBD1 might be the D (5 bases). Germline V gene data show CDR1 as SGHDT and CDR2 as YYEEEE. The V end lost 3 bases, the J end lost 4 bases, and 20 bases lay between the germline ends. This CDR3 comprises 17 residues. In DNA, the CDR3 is TGTGCCAGCAGCTGGGGACCGACTCTGGGGTCTAATCAGCCCCAGCATTTT. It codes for CASSWGPTLGSNQPQHF.